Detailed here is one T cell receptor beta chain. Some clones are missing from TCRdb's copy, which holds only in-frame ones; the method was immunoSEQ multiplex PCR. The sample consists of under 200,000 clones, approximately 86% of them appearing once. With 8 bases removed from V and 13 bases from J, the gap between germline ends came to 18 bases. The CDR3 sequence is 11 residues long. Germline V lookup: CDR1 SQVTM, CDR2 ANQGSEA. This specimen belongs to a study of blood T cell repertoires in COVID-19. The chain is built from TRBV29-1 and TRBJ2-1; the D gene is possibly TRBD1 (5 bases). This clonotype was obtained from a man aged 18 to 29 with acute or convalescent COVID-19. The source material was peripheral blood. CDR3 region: CSIFVRASQFF. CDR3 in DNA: TGCAGCATTTTCGTCAGGGCTTCTCAGTTCTTC.